This TCR beta chain was captured in a study of blood T cell repertoires in COVID-19. Study background: T cells, B-cell-depleted T cells, or PBMCs provided the cDNA or gDNA that served as material.

This clone has a single count. Per the germline V gene, CDR1 is SGHRS and CDR2 is YFSETQ. There are 14 residues in the CDR3. V lost 5 bases and J lost 6; bases outside the gene matches: 10. The authors' processing: Reference gene primer amplification yielded estimated nucleated cell counts. Generated by immunoSEQ multiplex PCR, the TCRdb table keeps only in-frame clones and is missing some. The V and J calls and clone size were taken over from that table, and D and trimming were inferred from the DNA. The profile covers 200,000 to 250,000 clones, with about 91% appearing a single time and 10% to 13% taken by the ten largest. Ages ranged from roughly 18 to 100 years, with residence in approximately 25 US areas. Clinical histories supplied by participants themselves formed the basis of cohort assignment.

The sequence derives from a young man with acute COVID-19. Material: PBMCs or T cells enriched from blood (not recorded which). This chain uses TRBV5-1 with TRBJ2-7; 8 positions match TRBD2. CDR3 sequence reads: CASSTGGDASEQYF. The CDR3 nucleotides are TGCGCCAGCAGTACCGGGGGGGACGCCTCCGAGCAGTACTTC.